These T cell receptor beta chains were read from a single sample in a study of long-term antiretroviral therapy in people with HIV. The table came from immunoSEQ multiplex PCR; TCRdb's copy has only in-frame clones and leaves some out. The data hold tens of thousands of clones, with 75% to 90% observed a single time. Sequencing was performed on unsorted PBMCs, taken 1.5 years after starting antiretroviral therapy. The receptors derive from a man between 18 and 29 years old with HIV. Both conserved end residues are part of each CDR3. The order of the fields is clone size, J gene, D gene, V gene, CDR3 DNA, CDR3 protein. D genes are given only for firm matches. A row's size may be missing; if present it is once, few, many or a size class.

clone_size: .
j_call: TRBJ2-7
d_call: TRBD1
v_call: TRBV6-5
cdr3_nt: TGTGCCAGCAGTCCCGGGACAGGACTATACGAGCAGTACTTC
cdr3_aa: CASSPGTGLYEQYF

clone_size: .
j_call: TRBJ2-1
d_call: .
v_call: TRBV13
cdr3_nt: TGTGCCAGCAGCCCCTTAGGGACCACGGGATACAATGAGCAGTTCTTC
cdr3_aa: CASSPLGTTGYNEQFF

clone_size: .
j_call: TRBJ2-7
d_call: .
v_call: TRBV19
cdr3_nt: TGTGCCAGTAGTCCCCGGGACCGACACTACGAGCAGTACTTC
cdr3_aa: CASSPRDRHYEQYF

clone_size: .
j_call: TRBJ1-2
d_call: TRBD1
v_call: TRBV27
cdr3_nt: TGTGCCAGCAGTAACCTCGGGACAGGGTTTGGCTACACCTTC
cdr3_aa: CASSNLGTGFGYTF

clone_size: .
j_call: TRBJ2-1
d_call: .
v_call: TRBV13
cdr3_nt: TGTGCCAGCAGCTTTAGGGGGAATGAGCAGTTCTTC
cdr3_aa: CASSFRGNEQFF

clone_size: .
j_call: TRBJ2-1
d_call: TRBD1
v_call: TRBV18
cdr3_nt: TGTGCCAGCTCACCTAGACGACAGGGTACTAATGAGCAGTTCTTC
cdr3_aa: CASSPRRQGTNEQFF

clone_size: .
j_call: TRBJ2-1
d_call: TRBD2
v_call: TRBV29-1
cdr3_nt: TGCAGCGTCACGGGACTAGCGGGACCCAATGAGCAGTTCTTC
cdr3_aa: CSVTGLAGPNEQFF

clone_size: .
j_call: TRBJ2-1
d_call: .
v_call: TRBV28
cdr3_nt: TGTGCCAGCAGGCTTCTTGACAACTCCTACAATGAGCAGTTCTTC
cdr3_aa: CASRLLDNSYNEQFF

clone_size: .
j_call: TRBJ1-3
d_call: .
v_call: TRBV14
cdr3_nt: TGTGCCAGCAGCCAACAGAACACCATATATTTT
cdr3_aa: CASSQQNTIYF

clone_size: .
j_call: TRBJ2-6
d_call: TRBD2
v_call: TRBV10-3
cdr3_nt: TGTGCCATCAGTGAGGGGCGGGAGCGTTCTGGGGCCAACGTCCTGACTTTC
cdr3_aa: CAISEGRERSGANVLTF

clone_size: once
j_call: TRBJ1-2
d_call: .
v_call: TRBV7-2
cdr3_nt: TGTGCCAGCAGCCCACTGGAAGGGTGGCATGGCTACACCTTC
cdr3_aa: CASSPLEGWHGYTF

clone_size: .
j_call: TRBJ1-4
d_call: .
v_call: TRBV28
cdr3_nt: TGTGCCAGCAGTTTGTCCGGGGCGAGTGATAATGAAAAACTGTTTTTT
cdr3_aa: CASSLSGASDNEKLFF

clone_size: .
j_call: TRBJ2-7
d_call: TRBD1
v_call: TRBV7-9
cdr3_nt: TGTGCCAGCAGGCCGACAGGGGAATTCTACGAGCAGTACTTC
cdr3_aa: CASRPTGEFYEQYF

clone_size: .
j_call: TRBJ1-2
d_call: TRBD1
v_call: TRBV28
cdr3_nt: TGTGCCAGCATCCCCGGGACAGCTAAGGTTAACTATGGCTACACCTTC
cdr3_aa: CASIPGTAKVNYGYTF

clone_size: .
j_call: TRBJ1-1
d_call: .
v_call: TRBV5-1
cdr3_nt: TGCGCCAGCAGCTTGGAAACGGGTAGGGCTTTCTTT
cdr3_aa: CASSLETGRAFF

clone_size: .
j_call: TRBJ2-1
d_call: .
v_call: TRBV5-1
cdr3_nt: TGCGCCAGCAGCAGGGGTCGGGTTGGCGATGATGAGCAGTTCTTC
cdr3_aa: CASSRGRVGDDEQFF

clone_size: .
j_call: TRBJ2-7
d_call: .
v_call: TRBV2
cdr3_nt: TGTGCCAGCAGTGAAGGGTCTTCTACCTACGAGCAGTACTTC
cdr3_aa: CASSEGSSTYEQYF

clone_size: once
j_call: TRBJ2-7
d_call: .
v_call: TRBV7-8
cdr3_nt: TGTGCCAGCAGCTTGGGCTCGGTCGAGCAGTACTTC
cdr3_aa: CASSLGSVEQYF

clone_size: .
j_call: TRBJ1-3
d_call: .
v_call: TRBV13
cdr3_nt: TGTGCCAGCAGCCAAATCGGAGGTAGGGGAGGGAACACCATATATTTT
cdr3_aa: CASSQIGGRGGNTIYF

clone_size: .
j_call: TRBJ2-1
d_call: TRBD2
v_call: TRBV4-3
cdr3_nt: TGCGCCAGCAGCCAAGCCCTAGCGGACTACAATGAGCAGTTCTTC
cdr3_aa: CASSQALADYNEQFF

clone_size: .
j_call: TRBJ2-7
d_call: .
v_call: TRBV6-5
cdr3_nt: TGTGCCAGCAGTAGGGGGGCGGATTACGAGCAGTACTTC
cdr3_aa: CASSRGADYEQYF

clone_size: .
j_call: TRBJ2-5
d_call: .
v_call: TRBV30
cdr3_nt: TGTGCCTGGAAGTACGGAGAGACCCAGTACTTC
cdr3_aa: CAWKYGETQYF

clone_size: .
j_call: TRBJ2-1
d_call: .
v_call: TRBV9
cdr3_nt: TGTGCCAGCAGCGCGTGGGACAAATACAATGAGCAGTTCTTC
cdr3_aa: CASSAWDKYNEQFF